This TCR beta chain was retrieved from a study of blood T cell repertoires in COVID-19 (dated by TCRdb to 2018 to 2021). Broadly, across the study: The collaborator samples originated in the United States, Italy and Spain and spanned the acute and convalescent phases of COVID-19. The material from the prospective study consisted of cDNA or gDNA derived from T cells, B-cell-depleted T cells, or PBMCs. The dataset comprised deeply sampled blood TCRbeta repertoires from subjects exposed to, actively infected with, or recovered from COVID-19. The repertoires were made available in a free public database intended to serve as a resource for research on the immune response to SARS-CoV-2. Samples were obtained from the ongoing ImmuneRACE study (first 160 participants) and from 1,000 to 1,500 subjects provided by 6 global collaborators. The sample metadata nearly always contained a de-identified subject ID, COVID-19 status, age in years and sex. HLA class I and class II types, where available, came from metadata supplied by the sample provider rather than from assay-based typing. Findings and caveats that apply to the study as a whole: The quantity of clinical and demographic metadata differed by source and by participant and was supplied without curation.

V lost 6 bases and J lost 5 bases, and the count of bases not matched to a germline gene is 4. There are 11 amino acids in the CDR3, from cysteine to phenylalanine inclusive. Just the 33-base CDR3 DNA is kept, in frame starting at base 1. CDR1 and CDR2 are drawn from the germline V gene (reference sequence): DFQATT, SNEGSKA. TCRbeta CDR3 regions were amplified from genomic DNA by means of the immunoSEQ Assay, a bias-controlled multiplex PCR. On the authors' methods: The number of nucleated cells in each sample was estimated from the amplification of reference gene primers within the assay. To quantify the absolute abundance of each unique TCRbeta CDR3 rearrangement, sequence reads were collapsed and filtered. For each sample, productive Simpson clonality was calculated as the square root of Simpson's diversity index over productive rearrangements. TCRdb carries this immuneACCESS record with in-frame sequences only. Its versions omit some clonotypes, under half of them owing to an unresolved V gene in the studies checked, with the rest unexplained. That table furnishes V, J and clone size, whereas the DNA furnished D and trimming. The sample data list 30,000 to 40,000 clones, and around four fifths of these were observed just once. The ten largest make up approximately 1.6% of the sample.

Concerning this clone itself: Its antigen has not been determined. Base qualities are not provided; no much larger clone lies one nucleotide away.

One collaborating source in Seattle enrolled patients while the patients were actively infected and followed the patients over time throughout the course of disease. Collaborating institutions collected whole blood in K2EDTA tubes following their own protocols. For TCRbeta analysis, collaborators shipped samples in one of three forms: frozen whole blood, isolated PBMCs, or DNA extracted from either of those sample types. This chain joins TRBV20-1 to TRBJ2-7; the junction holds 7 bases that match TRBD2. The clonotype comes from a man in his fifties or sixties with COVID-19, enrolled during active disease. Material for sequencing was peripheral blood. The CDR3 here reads CSASRGDEQYF. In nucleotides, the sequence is TGCAGTGCCAGCCGGGGGGACGAGCAGTACTTC.